This T cell receptor beta chain is drawn from a study of vaccination and CD4 T cells after COVID-19. Treatment of the sample: approximately 11-day PBMC culture with coronavirus spike peptide pools or control peptides (ViraFEST assay). In the ViraFEST assay, peptide-pool expansion preceded TCR sequencing of expanded clonotypes. Trimming cost V 0 bases and J 7 bases, with 7 bases left between them. The CDR3 has 13 residues. An Oncomine TCR Beta short-read assay was used to sequence the DNA from cultured CD4+ T cells. Each CDR3 protein is one row after TCRdb ran MiXCR on the PCR reads. The data show 15,000 to 20,000 distinct CDR3 sequences, with under 80% seen just once and approximately 11% held by the top ten. As to this clonotype: What it recognizes is unknown.

The rearrangement joins TRBV12-3 or TRBV12-4 to TRBJ2-1; D is unresolved. This sequence was found in a human donor who had recovered from COVID-19. The material sequenced was CD4+ T cells from blood, cultured in vitro. The DNA of the CDR3 is TGTGCCAGCAGTTTAGCGAACAGAAATGAGCAGTTCTTC. Translated, it gives CASSLANRNEQFF.